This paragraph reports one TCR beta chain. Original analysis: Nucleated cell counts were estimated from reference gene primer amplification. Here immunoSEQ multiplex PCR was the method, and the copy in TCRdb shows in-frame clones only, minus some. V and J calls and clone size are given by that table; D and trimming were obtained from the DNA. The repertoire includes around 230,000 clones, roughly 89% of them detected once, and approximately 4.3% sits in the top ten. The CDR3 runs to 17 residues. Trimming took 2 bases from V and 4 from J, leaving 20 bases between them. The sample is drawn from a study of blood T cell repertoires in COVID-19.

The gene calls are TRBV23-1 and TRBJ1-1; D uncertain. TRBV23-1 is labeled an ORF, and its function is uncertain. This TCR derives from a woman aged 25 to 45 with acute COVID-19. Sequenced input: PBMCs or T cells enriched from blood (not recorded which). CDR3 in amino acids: CASSQPSPSAGSTEAFF. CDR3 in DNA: TGCGCCAGCAGTCAACCGAGCCCCTCTGCGGGTAGCACTGAAGCTTTCTTT.